This T cell receptor beta chain came from a study of human T cells and chemical hapten exposure (dated by TCRdb to the early 2020s). Study-wide context: For sensitization, 2% DPC in acetone was applied to a roughly 2 cm by roughly 2 cm area of upper inner arm skin. Throughout the study period of around 25 weeks, patients also received therapeutic DPC doses to the scalp every week. Patch testing was performed on the upper back with Finn chambers containing 0.01% DPC, and the patch tests were scored after 6 days according to International Contact Dermatitis Research Group standards. The patient cohort, mostly female, included alopecia areata with under or over 50% scalp involvement, alopecia totalis and alopecia universalis. Libraries were pooled for sequencing, and per-sample TCR yields varied mainly because of small differences in library volumes within the pool. The study tracked peripheral blood TCR repertoire changes in vivo during primary and secondary sensitization to the hapten diphenylcyclopropenone (DPC) in alopecia patients. Blood was sampled from patients pre-sensitization (week 0) and at 2, 6 and about 24 weeks after DPC sensitization. For TCR sequencing, blood came from twenty-nine alopecia patients at anywhere from one to four time points (pre-sensitization, 2, 6 and 24 weeks). The full study reports these points: Alopecia, a presumed autoimmune disease, was present in all patients, so the immune response of the patients might differ from that of healthy individuals. The number of PT1 expanded TCRs positively correlated with patch test score, significant at thresholds 8, 16 and 32 but not 4. Repeated subsampling changed both the strength of the expansion versus patch-test correlation and the threshold at which the correlation became significant. The number of TCRs above 1 in 1000 frequency did not change with DPC sensitization; there was no evidence of global repertoire structure alterations. Expanded TCRs formed significantly more large CDR3 similarity clusters than pre-sensitization or healthy control sets, consistent with antigen-driven responses.

What the time point label conveys for this sample: patch test 1, 2 weeks after DPC sensitization. The sample's treatment or condition label, in plain terms: therapeutic diphenylcyclopropenone sensitization with weekly scalp DPC. At each patch-test visit, blood was drawn before the patch test was applied. Patients were considered eligible if aged 18 to 70, diagnosed with alopecia and deemed suitable for DPC therapy, and patients were excluded if pregnant. Total RNA was extracted from unfractionated whole blood collected in Tempus Blood RNA tubes. The CDR3, from cysteine to phenylalanine, totals 16 residues. The DNA shown is the 48-base CDR3, in frame from base 1. Trimming takes 4 bases from V and 3 bases from J, and the germline ends sit 17 bases apart. Library preparation used RACE. The sequencing machine was a NextSeq 500. During library preparation, unique molecular identifiers were attached to individual cDNA molecules so that TCRs could be counted in a quantitative, reproducible way. Both TCR alpha and TCR beta chains were sequenced from each blood RNA sample. Regarding the original processing steps: The median number of TCRs per sample was approximately 98,000, ranging from roughly 20,000 to 700,000. V, J and CDR3 annotation of the TCR reads was carried out using the Decombinator software suite. Every sample was subsampled to the same number of TCRs (28,000) for the PS versus PT1 abundance plots. TCRs were defined as expanded if absent before sensitization and observed at least eight times at the 2-week time point. The public reads were quality trimmed at Q25 with fastp and then assembled into clones with MiXCR by TCRdb, keeping productive beta chains. Entries that share a CDR3 protein sequence are merged under the most common genes and DNA. The V and J calls shown here were made by TCRdb, not taken from the authors' results. The sample table contains 70,000 to 75,000 distinct CDR3 sequences; only one count was recorded for more than 30% of them. 8.9% of the sample rests with the top ten.

Note on this clonotype: What antigen it recognizes has not been identified. No qualities accompany the bases; no much larger clone lies one base away.

This TCR came from a man in his forties with alopecia areata. Some clones in this sample may be carry-over from other donors' samples. The source material was whole blood, sampled in connection with sensitization to the hapten diphenylcyclopropenone (DPC). Recombination linked TRBV12-3 or TRBV12-4 to TRBJ2-3, with TRBD1 perhaps the D gene, on 6 matching bases. The DNA sequence is TGTGCCAGCAGTTACCTTCAGGGGCCTGGAACAGATACGCAGTATTTT. It specifies CASSYLQGPGTDTQYF.